The 29 T cell receptor beta chains reported below all come from one sample, sequenced in a study of T cells in Graves' hyperthyroidism and ophthalmopathy. TCR beta CDR3 sequences were amplified from RNA transcripts. Carried out on the TCR CDR3, a first-round RT-PCR used the HTBI primer set. One entry per CDR3 protein results from TCRdb running MiXCR on the multiplex PCR reads. The table lists roughly 98,000 distinct CDR3 sequences, about 37% of them singletons. Sequencing was performed on peripheral blood or thyroid tissue (not recorded which). The receptors stem from a woman in her 30s with Graves' hyperthyroidism.

To note about this clonotype: The missing conserved phenylalanine or tryptophan at the end of this CDR3 makes a read error likely. This chain connects TRBV10-3 to TRBJ2-5; D perhaps matches TRBD2 (5 bases). CDR1 and CDR2 from the germline V gene are ENHRY and SYGVKD. The CDR3 covers 14 residues. The germline V and J ends were trimmed by 6 bases and 4 bases, with 15 bases remaining between them. This CDR3 reads CAIRPLGFTETQYS. Written as DNA, the CDR3 is TGTGCCATCAGACCACTAGGGTTCACAGAGACCCAGTACTCC.

The table lists this clonotype with many counts. J is TRBJ2-5 and V is TRBV2, with 10 bases fitting TRBD2. CDR1 SNHLY and CDR2 FYNNEI come from the germline V gene. The length of the CDR3 is 20 residues. Trimming at V came to 5 bases and at J to 4 bases, leaving 22 bases not matched to a gene. The CDR3 DNA reads TGTGCCAGCAGTTTAAATGGATTGGGGCTAGCGGGAGTAGACGGAGAGACCCAGTACTTC. Translated: CASSLNGLGLAGVDGETQYF.

This clonotype appeared many times. J is TRBJ2-2 and V is TRBV9; maybe TRBD2 (5 bases). V gave up 5 bases and J gave up 5 bases, with 13 bases separating them. Germline CDR1 SGDLS, CDR2 YYNGEE. This CDR3 comprises 14 residues. The CDR3 nucleotides read TGTGCCAGCAGTGTACTAGGATTAACCGGGGAGCTGTTTTTT. Translated: CASSVLGLTGELFF.

As for this clonotype: The conserved phenylalanine or tryptophan normally closing the CDR3 is absent here, so this likely arose from a read error. CDR3 residues: CASSQVTAGGWQETQYS. The CDR3 DNA reads TGTGCCAGCAGCCAAGTGACGGCGGGAGGGTGGCAAGAGACCCAGTACTCC. This sequence joins TRBV14 and TRBJ2-5, with 9 bases aligning to TRBD2. Trimming removed 1 base from V and 2 bases from J; junction bases left unmatched: 8. The CDR3 is 17 amino acids. Germline CDR1 SGHDN, CDR2 FVKESK.

The CDR3 DNA reads as TGTGCCAGCACCACCCCGGGCGGACGACTAAATGAAAAACTGTTTTTT. Its translation is CASTTPGGRLNEKLFF. This chain joins TRBV28 and TRBJ1-4; D is unresolved. Trimming pared 7 bases from V and 5 bases from J, leaving 20 bases between. The germline gives CDR1 MDHEN, CDR2 SYDVKM. The CDR3 has 16 residues.

This clonotype was counted at least ten times. DNA for the CDR3: TGCAGTGCTAGAGACCAGACAAAGGCACCCGCGACATCATCCCAGTACTTC. Translated, it gives CSARDQTKAPATSSQYF. This chain joins TRBV20-1 and TRBJ2-5; no reliable D call. Per germline, CDR1 DFQATT and CDR2 SNEGSKA (reference sequence). The CDR3 consists of 17 residues. Trimming left V 0 bases short and J 9 bases short, with 26 bases between.

Details on this clonotype: Germline is not matched at one junction end, which may reflect a read error. V and J are TRBV7-2 and TRBJ1-5; D not resolved. The CDR3 totals 16 residues. Germline values: CDR1 SGHTA, CDR2 FQGNSA. Written as DNA, the CDR3 is TGCGCCAGCAGCCAAGAGGAGGGTTTCAGCAATCAGCCCCAGCATTTT. Its protein is CASSQEEGFSNQPQHF.

This clonotype was detected once. The chain links TRBV2 to TRBJ2-7; 8 nucleotides match TRBD1. This CDR3 spans 13 amino acids. CDR1 SNHLY and CDR2 FYNNEI come from the germline V gene. The CDR3 here is CASIQGETYEQYF. In DNA form, the CDR3 reads TGTGCTAGTATACAGGGGGAGACCTACGAGCAGTACTTC.

This clonotype appeared once. This chain links TRBV10-2 with TRBJ2-3; D might be TRBD2 (5 bases). V gave up 7 bases and J gave up 0 bases, with 14 bases separating them. The CDR3 is made up of 15 amino acids. In germline, CDR1 is WSHSY, CDR2 SAAADI. CDR3 bases: TGCGCCAGCAAACGGGGAGTGGGGAGCACAGATACGCAGTATTTT. It translates to CASKRGVGSTDTQYF.

This clonotype was counted at least ten times. This chain connects TRBV6-5 to TRBJ1-5; weak D call: TRBD1 (6 bases). The V gene lost 4 bases and the J gene lost 2 bases, with 9 bases spanning the gap. Germline-derived CDR1 and CDR2 are MNHEY and SVGAGI. The CDR3 loop spans 14 amino acids. The CDR3 DNA is TGTGCCAGCAGTTCCAGGGGCGGCAATCAGCCCCAGCATTTT. Amino acids: CASSSRGGNQPQHF.

The gene calls are TRBV10-3 and TRBJ1-1; 7 positions agree with TRBD1. CDR1 is ENHRY and CDR2 is SYGVKD in the germline V gene. The J segment lost 0 bases and the V segment lost 0 bases, leaving 13 bases of the junction unmatched. The CDR3 consists of 19 residues. In nucleotides, the CDR3 is TGTGCCATCAGTGAGTCGGGGACAGATCGACCGGGCCTGAACACTGAAGCTTTCTTT. It translates to CAISESGTDRPGLNTEAFF.

The V and J genes are TRBV7-3 and TRBJ1-2, with 7 bases aligning to TRBD1. The germline V gene has CDR1 SGHTA and CDR2 FQGTGA. The CDR3 has 14 residues. With 6 bases clipped from V and 3 bases from J, the junction kept 7 bases outside the gene matches. This chain's CDR3 is CASRRTGEDYGYTF. The CDR3 DNA reads as TGTGCCAGCAGGCGAACAGGGGAGGACTATGGCTACACCTTC.

This chain links TRBV20-1 with TRBJ1-1, with TRBD1 identical over 9 bases. Germline values: CDR1 DFQATT, CDR2 SNEGSKA (reference sequence). The J segment lost 6 bases and the V segment lost 6 bases, leaving 5 bases of the junction unmatched. The CDR3 spans 12 residues. CDR3 bases: TGCAGTGCCGCGGGACAGGGCGCTGAAGCTTTCTTT. Amino acid sequence: CSAAGQGAEAFF.

This clonotype was detected only once. This chain uses TRBV10-2 with TRBJ2-3; D not certain. This CDR3 region has 14 residues. V was shortened by 10 bases and J by 3 bases, with 17 bases between the two germline ends. Germline V gene lookup returns CDR1 WSHSY and CDR2 SAAADI. The CDR3 is CATQRRIGTDTQYF. DNA of the CDR3: TGCGCCACACAAAGACGGATCGGGACAGATACGCAGTATTTT.

This clonotype was seen ten or more times. The CDR3 sequence is CASSPPGRLAGVYEQYF. CDR3 nucleotides: TGTGCCAGCAGTCCACCCGGTCGACTAGCGGGAGTCTACGAGCAGTACTTC. The chain employs TRBV6-5 and TRBJ2-7; 12 nucleotides align to TRBD2. This CDR3 is built from 17 residues. CDR1 and CDR2 (germline): MNHEY, SVGAGI. J lost 3 bases, V lost 5 bases, and 11 bases had no gene match.

The CDR3: CSASRQTREPQYF. The CDR3 DNA reads TGCAGTGCTAGTCGTCAGACCAGGGAGCCCCAGTACTTC. The V gene is TRBV20-1, the J gene TRBJ2-5; D might be TRBD1 or TRBD2, each matching 5 bases. This CDR3 spans 13 amino acids. The V end was cut by 3 bases, the J end by 9 bases, with 17 bases between. CDR1 and CDR2 (germline): DFQATT, SNEGSKA (reference sequence).

With regard to this clonotype: The junction shows a germline mismatch at one end, possibly a read error. This chain uses TRBV7-2 with TRBJ2-5, with D possibly TRBD1 on 6 matching bases. CDR1 is SGHTA, CDR2 FQGNSA, per germline. The CDR3 is made up of 14 amino acids. CDR3 DNA sequence: TGTGCCAGCAGCTTTAACGGCAGGGGAGAGGCCCAGTACTTC. Its translation: CASSFNGRGEAQYF.

This clonotype was counted at least ten times. The V call is TRBV5-1, the J call TRBJ2-7, with D unresolved. Deletions cut 1 base from V and 0 bases from J, with 8 bases between. Germline V gene sequence: CDR1 SGHRS, CDR2 YFSETQ. This CDR3 has 14 amino acids. CDR3 sequence reads: CASSLRQNSYEQYF. CDR3 nucleotide sequence: TGCGCCAGCAGCTTGCGGCAAAACTCCTACGAGCAGTACTTC.

The CDR3 region has the DNA TGTGCCAGCAGCTACAGATTAGCGGGAGAATTAGATACGCAGTATTTT. It yields the protein CASSYRLAGELDTQYF. The chain couples TRBV7-9 to TRBJ2-3, with 9 bases identical to TRBD2. This CDR3 spans 16 amino acids. V lost 4 bases and J lost 5; bases outside the gene matches: 10. Germline assignment: CDR1 SEHNR and CDR2 FQNEAQ (reference sequence).

This clonotype was recorded once. This rearrangement joins TRBV19 to TRBJ1-5; TRBD1 might be the D (5 bases). The CDR3 runs 15 residues. V was pared by 7 bases and J by 0 bases, with 13 bases between. Germline loops: CDR1 LNHDA, CDR2 SQIVND (reference sequence). This CDR3 is CASNRTPNSNQPQHF. Written as DNA, the CDR3 is TGTGCCAGTAACAGGACCCCAAATAGCAATCAGCCCCAGCATTTT.

This clonotype was observed many times. A read error may explain this, as a much larger clone is one base away. The V and J genes are TRBV7-9 and TRBJ2-7; TRBD1 might be the D (6 bases). Germline loops: CDR1 SEHNR, CDR2 FQNEAQ (reference sequence). The CDR3 has 16 amino acids. Deletions cut 5 bases from V and 3 bases from J, with 20 bases between. CDR3 DNA sequence: TGTGCCAGCAGCCCTACCCTAAAGGACAGCCACTACGAGCAGTACTTC. It encodes CASSPTLKDSHYEQYF.

The table lists this clonotype with many counts. This chain joins TRBV5-1 and TRBJ2-3, with D unresolved. Trimming cost V 5 bases and J 0 bases, with 7 bases left between them. CDR3 length: 13 residues. Germline V CDR1 and CDR2: SGHRS, YFSETQ. CDR3 DNA sequence: TGCGCCAGCAGGCCCGACAGCACAGATACGCAGTATTTT. It codes for CASRPDSTDTQYF.

The chain couples TRBV7-8 to TRBJ1-6; D is unresolved. The CDR3 runs 13 residues. V was cut by 4 bases and J by 8 bases, with 9 bases left in between. Germline CDR1 SGHVS, CDR2 FQNEAQ. CDR3 region: CASSSSGDSPLHF. The CDR3 DNA follows: TGTGCCAGCAGCTCGAGCGGGGATTCACCCCTCCACTTT. The whole variable domain, remainder taken from reference TRBV7-8 and TRBJ1-6, is GAGVSQSPRYKVAKRGQDVALRCDPISGHVSLFWYQQALGQGPEFLTYFQNEAQLDKSGLPSDRFFAERPEGSVSTLKIQRTQQEDSAVYLCASSSSGDSPLHFGNGTRLTVT.

This clonotype occurred many times. The gene calls are TRBV14 and TRBJ2-3, with D possibly being TRBD1 or TRBD2 (5 bases each). The V end was cut by 3 bases, the J end by 4 bases, with 20 bases between. This CDR3 region has 17 residues. In germline, CDR1 is SGHDN, CDR2 FVKESK. CDR3 coding DNA: TGTGCCAGCAGCCATCTCCGACTCCCTCTGGGGGCAGATACGCAGTATTTT. Translated, it gives CASSHLRLPLGADTQYF.

This clonotype was found many times. The chain joins TRBV7-9 to TRBJ1-2, with D perhaps matching TRBD1 (6 bases). In germline, CDR1 is SEHNR, CDR2 FQNEAQ (reference sequence). The CDR3 length is 12 residues. V shed 7 bases and J shed 6 bases, with 12 bases lying between them. The CDR3 loop reads CASTWTDNGYTF. The CDR3 DNA reads TGTGCCAGCACCTGGACAGATAATGGCTACACCTTC.

This clonotype was found many times. The chain combines TRBV20-1 with TRBJ2-7; D is ambiguous. The V end was cut by 3 bases, the J end by 0 bases, with 6 bases between. The CDR3 extends over 12 amino acids. The germline gives CDR1 DFQATT, CDR2 SNEGSKA (reference sequence). In DNA, the CDR3 is TGCAGTGCTAGGGGCGACTCCTACGAGCAGTACTTC. Encoded protein: CSARGDSYEQYF.

J is TRBJ1-5 and V is TRBV10-3; TRBD1 matches 8 bases. CDR3 length: 14 residues. Germline lookup yields CDR1 ENHRY and CDR2 SYGVKD. V dropped 7 bases and J dropped 7; count of bases not matched to a gene: 9. In DNA, the CDR3 is TGTGCCATCAACTCCGGGACAGGCACGCAGCCCCAGCATTTT. It encodes CAINSGTGTQPQHF.

This clonotype has only a few counts. The chain uses TRBV24-1 and TRBJ1-6; D call uncertain. Germline lookup yields CDR1 KGHDR and CDR2 SFDVKD. The CDR3 loop spans 19 amino acids. V dropped 5 bases and J dropped 0 bases, with 19 bases sitting between them. The CDR3 DNA is TGTGCCACCAGTGTTGCCAGGACGGCTCGGAGCTCCTATAATTCACCCCTCCACTTT. It is translated as CATSVARTARSSYNSPLHF.

Regarding this clonotype: No conserved phenylalanine or tryptophan ends this CDR3, so it is likely a read error. The chain carries TRBV6-1 and TRBJ1-3; D is ambiguous. This CDR3 contains 13 residues. Trimming took 7 bases from V and 0 from J, leaving 7 bases between them. The germline gives CDR1 MNHNS, CDR2 SASEGT. CDR3 amino acids: CASTLDSGNTIYS. CDR3 bases: TGTGCCAGCACTCTAGACTCTGGAAACACCATATATTCT.